The T cell receptor (beta chain) described here comes from a study of cytomegalovirus exposure and HLA in healthy donors. The PCR had 60 Vbeta and 13 Jbeta primers. Sequencing used immunoSEQ multiplex PCR; TCRdb keeps in-frame clones, though not all of them. The sample records some 65,000 clones, 78% being singletons. A word on this clone: Its target is not known.

Study-wide results and caveats: Likely technical artifact: a cluster of highly shared sequence variants. Across donors, sequencing depth was assumed by presence/absence analyses to be roughly uniform.

Sequencing was carried out using PBMCs. This TCR was sampled from a girl aged 10 to 17 in good health and CMV-seropositive.

This chain's CDR3 is CASSQIHRQRYGYTF. CDR3 DNA: TGTGCCAGCAGTCAAATTCACAGACAGCGATATGGCTACACCTTC. This chain joins TRBV28 and TRBJ1-2, with D perhaps matching TRBD1 (5 bases). The germline V and J ends were trimmed by 5 bases and 5 bases, with 18 bases remaining between them. The CDR3 has 15 amino acids. Germline loops: CDR1 MDHEN, CDR2 SYDVKM.